This entry lists 22 T cell receptor beta chains sequenced from one sample in a study of blood T cells in healthy people across ages. It was with a sample-barcoded 5' primer and a J-beta primer mix that a second PCR of roughly 7 to 12 cycles was run. TCRdb re-analysed the 5' RACE reads in MiXCR, keeping a single row per CDR3 protein. The sample lists some 800,000 distinct CDR3 sequences; around 25% were seen once. Another study also made use of these data, one on T cells of mothers and their children.

The sample comprised blood. These receptors all stem from a boy younger than 18 in good health.

The V gene is TRBV29-1, the J gene TRBJ1-1, with 7 bases aligning to TRBD1. The CDR3 contains 15 residues. V trimming: 0 bases; J trimming: 3 bases; junction bases outside the gene matches: 7. Germline V gene data show CDR1 as SQVTM and CDR2 as ANQGSEA. CDR3 protein: CSVEDRQGGYTEAFF. The CDR3 DNA reads as TGCAGCGTTGAAGATCGTCAGGGGGGGTACACTGAAGCTTTCTTT.

This clonotype showed up just a few times. For the CDR3, the DNA is TGTGCCACCAGCAGAGGAGGGGACAGAAGTAGGGAAAAACTGTTTTTT. Translated: CATSRGGDRSREKLFF. The chain recombines TRBV15 with TRBJ1-4; 7 bases are a match to TRBD1. The length of the CDR3 is 16 residues. CDR1 is LNHNV and CDR2 is YYDKDF in the germline V gene (reference sequence). The J segment lost 8 bases and the V segment lost 1 base, leaving 10 bases of the junction unmatched.

In its sample, this clonotype was seen a few times. This chain uses TRBV28 with TRBJ2-5; possible D gene TRBD2, 6 bases. The J call may be incorrect, as the DNA end agrees better with TRBJ2-1. The germline gives CDR1 MDHEN, CDR2 SYDVKM. The length of the CDR3 is 12 residues. CDR3 DNA sequence: TGTGCCAGCAGCCGACTAGAAATTGAGCAGTTCTTC. It is translated as CASSRLEIEQFF.

This rearrangement joins TRBV7-8 to TRBJ2-4, with 7 nucleotides matching TRBD1. Germline CDR1 SGHVS, CDR2 FQNEAQ. Trimming removed 1 base from V and 0 bases from J; junction bases left unmatched: 6. The CDR3 loop spans 17 amino acids. The CDR3 coding sequence is TGTGCCAGCAGCTTAGGATGGACAGGTGCAGCCAAAAACATTCAGTACTTC. It translates to CASSLGWTGAAKNIQYF.

This clonotype was counted a few times. CDR3 in amino acids: CASSELAGAGANVLTF. The CDR3 DNA follows: TGTGCCAGCAGTGAACTAGCGGGAGCTGGGGCCAACGTCCTGACTTTC. This chain connects TRBV6-4 to TRBJ2-6; 11 nucleotides line up with TRBD2. The J segment lost 2 bases and the V segment lost 3 bases, leaving 0 bases of the junction unmatched. From germline, CDR1 is MRHNA and CDR2 SNTAGT. The CDR3 length is 16 residues.

The rearrangement uses TRBV7-2 and TRBJ2-2, with unresolved D. This CDR3 spans 14 amino acids. The germline V gene encodes CDR1 SGHTA and CDR2 FQGNSA. The V and J ends lost 2 bases and 3 bases respectively, with 7 bases between them. The CDR3 DNA reads as TGTGCCAGCAGCTTAAACTGGGACACCGGGGAGCTGTTTTTT. It codes for CASSLNWDTGELFF.

The chain joins TRBV2 to TRBJ1-2, with TRBD1 as a possible D gene (6 bases). The germline CDR1 and CDR2 sequences are SNHLY and FYNNEI. V shed 6 bases and J shed 2 bases, with 13 bases lying between them. This CDR3 is built from 14 residues. CDR3 in DNA: TGTGCCAGCAGCTCCCAGGGGCGCAACTATGGCTACACCTTC. This sequence encodes CASSSQGRNYGYTF.

For the CDR3, the DNA is TGTGCCAGCAGCTTAGCTTTGGGACAGGGGGGCTGGGACGAGCAGTACTTC. Amino acid sequence: CASSLALGQGGWDEQYF. The V gene is TRBV7-6, the J gene TRBJ2-5; 11 nucleotides match TRBD1. The DNA end lines up better with TRBJ2-7; the J call may be wrong. The CDR3 is 17 amino acids. Germline V gene sequence: CDR1 SGHVS, CDR2 FNYEAQ.

This clonotype was observed a handful of times. The chain recombines TRBV30 with TRBJ1-6; TRBD1 agrees at 7 bases. Germline trimming cut 2 bases from V and 16 bases from J; bases unmatched to any gene: 5. The CDR3 totals 11 residues. From germline, CDR1 is GTSNPN and CDR2 SVGIG (reference sequence). Here the CDR3 DNA reads TGTGCCTGGAGTCCGATCAGGGGGCTCCACTTT. Its translation is CAWSPIRGLHF.

The V and J genes are TRBV7-9 and TRBJ2-3; D unresolved. V was shortened by 2 bases and J by 0 bases, with 9 bases between the two germline ends. The CDR3 is 15 amino acids. Germline loops: CDR1 SEHNR, CDR2 FQNEAQ (reference sequence). This CDR3 reads CASSLSVGSTDTQYF. The CDR3 DNA reads TGTGCCAGCAGCTTAAGTGTGGGGAGCACAGATACGCAGTATTTT.

The genes are TRBV5-1 and TRBJ1-5; D may be TRBD1 (6 bases). The CDR3 runs to 15 residues. The germline CDR1 and CDR2 sequences are SGHRS and YFSETQ. Between the trimmed V and J ends, which lost 0 bases and 5 bases, there was a span of 12 bases. CDR3 sequence: CASSLVPGAHQPQHF. In DNA, the CDR3 is TGCGCCAGCAGCTTGGTCCCGGGGGCCCATCAGCCCCAGCATTTT.

The rearrangement uses TRBV6-2 or TRBV6-3 and TRBJ2-7, with D tentatively TRBD1 (6 bases). CDR3 length equals 12 residues. CDR1 is MNHEY and CDR2 is SVGEGT in the germline V gene. The CDR3 DNA sequence: TGTGCTGGGGGCACCCTGGCCACCGAGCAGTACTTC. Amino acid sequence: CAGGTLATEQYF.

This clonotype was seen a few times. The chain carries TRBV7-3 and TRBJ2-1, with 7 bases lining up with TRBD2. CDR1 is SGHTA and CDR2 is FQGTGA in the germline V gene. The CDR3 has 15 residues. V dropped 4 bases and J dropped 4; count of bases not matched to a gene: 7. CDR3 coding DNA: TGTGCCAGCAGCTCCGGGAGCGGGATATACAATGAGCAGTTCTTC. This codes for CASSSGSGIYNEQFF.

This clonotype was found a few times. The genes are TRBV28 and TRBJ1-2, with D perhaps matching TRBD1 (6 bases). Deletions cut 5 bases from V and 0 bases from J, with 19 bases between. Germline CDR1 and CDR2: MDHEN and SYDVKM. The CDR3 is 17 residues long. The chain's CDR3 is CASSQTGKLKANYGYTF. For the CDR3, the DNA is TGTGCCAGCAGTCAGACAGGAAAACTGAAAGCTAACTATGGCTACACCTTC.

This clonotype was detected only a few times. The J gene is TRBJ2-2, the V gene TRBV7-3; 10 nucleotides align to TRBD1. The CDR3 is made up of 15 amino acids. CDR1 and CDR2 (germline): SGHTA, FQGTGA. Germline trimming cut 8 bases from V and 6 bases from J; bases unmatched to any gene: 9. The CDR3: CASGSGTGVSGELFF. DNA for the CDR3: TGTGCCAGCGGTTCCGGGACAGGGGTCTCCGGGGAGCTGTTTTTT.

The V gene is TRBV7-2, the J gene TRBJ2-5; D gene ambiguous. Germline assignment: CDR1 SGHTA and CDR2 FQGNSA. The V end was cut by 7 bases, the J end by 5 bases, with 11 bases between. This CDR3 contains 12 residues. The CDR3 loop is CASNPYSETQYF. Here the CDR3 DNA reads TGTGCCAGCAACCCCTACTCGGAGACCCAGTACTTC.

J is TRBJ2-5 and V is TRBV15, with D possibly being TRBD2 (7 bases). The length of the CDR3 is 16 residues. V was shortened by 0 bases and J by 0 bases, with 11 bases between the two germline ends. Germline CDR1 LNHNV, CDR2 YYDKDF (reference sequence). The CDR3 nucleotides read TGTGCCACCAGCAGAGAAGGGGGGGTTAACCAAGAGACCCAGTACTTC. This encodes CATSREGGVNQETQYF.

In its sample, this clonotype was seen a few times. The chain links TRBV4-3 to TRBJ2-5; D not certain. V was clipped by 0 bases and J by 5 bases, with 10 bases between them. The germline V gene has CDR1 LGHNA and CDR2 YSLEER. The CDR3 contains 14 residues. The CDR3, as DNA: TGCGCCAGCAGCCAAGAACTAAACGGGGAGACCCAGTACTTC. This encodes CASSQELNGETQYF.

V gene TRBV12-3 or TRBV12-4 combines with J gene TRBJ2-1, with D possibly matching TRBD1 (6 bases). Trimming pared 5 bases from V and 7 bases from J, leaving 18 bases between. This CDR3 comprises 15 residues. The CDR3 region is CASSPTGKVGNEQFF. CDR3 DNA: TGTGCCAGCAGTCCAACAGGGAAAGTGGGAAATGAGCAGTTCTTC.

The chain is built from TRBV14 and TRBJ2-5; tentative D call: TRBD2 (5 bases). The DNA matches TRBJ2-1 better at its end, which makes the J call doubtful. Looked up from germline, CDR1 is SGHDN and CDR2 is FVKESK. This CDR3 contains 13 residues. The CDR3 DNA is TGTGCCAGCAGCCCTAGCCTACGCGATGAGCAGTTCTTC. This encodes CASSPSLRDEQFF.

This chain uses TRBV4-2 with TRBJ2-5; 7 nucleotides align to TRBD2. CDR3 size: 16 residues. Trimming took 0 bases from V and 4 from J; bases not matched to a gene: 8. Germline-derived CDR1 and CDR2 are LGHNA and YNFKEQ. This chain's CDR3 is CASSQDLRGGGETQYF. The CDR3 nucleotides read TGTGCCAGCAGCCAAGATCTACGGGGCGGGGGAGAGACCCAGTACTTC.

This clonotype has just a few counts. The chain employs TRBV29-1 and TRBJ2-5, with D perhaps matching TRBD2 (5 bases). Germline V lookup: CDR1 SQVTM, CDR2 ANQGSEA. V was shortened by 0 bases and J by 10 bases, with 12 bases between the two germline ends. The CDR3 covers 12 residues. CDR3 DNA: TGCAGCGTTGAAGAGGGAGAACCGGTCCAGTACTTC. Residues: CSVEEGEPVQYF.